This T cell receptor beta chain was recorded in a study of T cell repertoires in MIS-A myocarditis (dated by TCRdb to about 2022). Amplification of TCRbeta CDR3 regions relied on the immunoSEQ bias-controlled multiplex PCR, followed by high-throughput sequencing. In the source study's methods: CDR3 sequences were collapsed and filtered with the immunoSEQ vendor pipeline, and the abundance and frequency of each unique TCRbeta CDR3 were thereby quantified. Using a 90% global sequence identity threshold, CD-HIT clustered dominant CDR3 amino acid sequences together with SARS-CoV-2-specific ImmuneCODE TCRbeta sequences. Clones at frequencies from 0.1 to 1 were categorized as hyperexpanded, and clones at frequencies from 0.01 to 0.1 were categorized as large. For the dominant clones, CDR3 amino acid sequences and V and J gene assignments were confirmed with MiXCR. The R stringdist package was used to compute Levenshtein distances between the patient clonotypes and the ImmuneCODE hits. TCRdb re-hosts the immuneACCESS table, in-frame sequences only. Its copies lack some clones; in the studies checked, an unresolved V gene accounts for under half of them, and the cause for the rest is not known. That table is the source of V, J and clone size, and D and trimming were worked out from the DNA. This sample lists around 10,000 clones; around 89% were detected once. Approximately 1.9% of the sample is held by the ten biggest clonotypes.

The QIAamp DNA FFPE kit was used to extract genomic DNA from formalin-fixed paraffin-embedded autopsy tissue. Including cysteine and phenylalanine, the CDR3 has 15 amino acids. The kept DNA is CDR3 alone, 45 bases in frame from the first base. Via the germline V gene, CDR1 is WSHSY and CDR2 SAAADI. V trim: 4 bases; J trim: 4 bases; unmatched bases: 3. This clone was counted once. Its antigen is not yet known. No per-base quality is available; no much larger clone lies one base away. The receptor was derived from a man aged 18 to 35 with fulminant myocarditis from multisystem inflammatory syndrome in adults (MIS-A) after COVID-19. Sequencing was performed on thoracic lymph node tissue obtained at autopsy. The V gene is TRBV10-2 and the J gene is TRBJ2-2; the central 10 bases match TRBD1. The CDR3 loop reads CASSGGTGVTGELFF. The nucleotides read TGCGCCAGCAGTGGGGGGACAGGGGTCACCGGGGAGCTGTTTTTT.